This TCR beta chain was obtained from a study of cytomegalovirus exposure and HLA in healthy donors. Use of 60 Vbeta and 13 Jbeta primers characterized the PCR. This table comes from immunoSEQ multiplex PCR, and its TCRdb copy is limited to in-frame clones, with some not included. The sample yields some 120,000 clones, over 75% seen once. Whole-study results and caveats: Many donors shared some public TCRs, even though most TCR sequences were rare. According to the study, about 180 TCR beta chains were cytomegalovirus-associated. With high specificity and sensitivity, the classifier reportedly diagnosed cytomegalovirus status.

Germline V lookup: CDR1 SGHTS, CDR2 YDEGEE. CDR3 size: 15 residues. V was shortened by 4 bases and J by 2 bases, with 10 bases between the two germline ends. As for this clone: Its antigen is still unknown.

The sequence came from a young man in good health and CMV-seronegative. V usage is TRBV5-8 and J usage is TRBJ2-6; maybe TRBD1 (5 bases). The sample comprised PBMCs. CDR3 region: CASSSRVPGANVLTF. Here the CDR3 DNA reads TGTGCCAGCAGCAGCAGGGTACCTGGGGCCAACGTCCTGACTTTC.